The clone carrying this TCR beta chain was observed at least ten times. Its antigen is unknown. The record originates from a study of blood T cells in healthy people across ages. As for the study in general: Using template switching, researchers captured about one barcoded beta molecule for each two T cells. Whole-study results and caveats: A roughly linear fall in TCR beta diversity per million T cells was seen with increasing age. Diversity of TCR beta correlated strongly with naive T cell percentage.

Per sample, at least 6 micrograms of total RNA were extracted. The authors ran a second PCR of about 6 to 11 cycles using a sample-barcoded 5' primer and a J-beta primer mix. A single record per CDR3 protein comes from TCRdb applying MiXCR to the 5' RACE reads. The sample lists hundreds of thousands of distinct CDR3 sequences; 53% were seen once. V was trimmed by 4 bases and J by 1 base, leaving 8 bases between them. The CDR3 has 12 residues. Germline V CDR1 and CDR2: SQVTM, ANQGSEA. Sequencing was performed on blood. The clonotype comes from a man of 80 years or more in good health. The V gene is TRBV29-1, the J gene TRBJ2-7, with D possibly matching TRBD2 (6 bases). CDR3 protein: CSVGDWSYEQYF. CDR3 coding DNA: TGCAGCGTTGGGGACTGGTCCTACGAGCAGTACTTC.